These 12 T cell receptor beta chains originate from one sample sequenced in a study of cytomegalovirus exposure and HLA in healthy donors (dated by TCRdb to about 2017). Receptor amplification or capture employed the immunoSEQ multiplex PCR assay. A mixture of 60 forward primers for TCR Vbeta segments and 13 reverse primers for TCR Jbeta segments was used in the multiplex PCR. This is the immuneACCESS table as TCRdb keeps it, with only in-frame sequences that have V and J called. A part of the clones is gone; compared with another copy, unresolved V genes explain less than half, and the rest is unexplained. For this sample there are 150,000 to 200,000 clones; 75% to 80% appear just once. The leading ten clones occupy roughly 6% of the sample. The sample was PBMCs. These TCRs come from a woman aged 25 to 45 in good health and CMV-seropositive.

This chain uses TRBV7-9 with TRBJ2-2; D unclear. CDR1 and CDR2 (germline): SEHNR, FQNEAQ (reference sequence). The ends were cut back, 5 bases at V and 2 bases at J, with 15 bases in the middle. The CDR3 spans 16 residues. DNA of the CDR3: TGTGCCAGCAGCCCTCCTAGGTGGCAAAACACCGGGGAGCTGTTTTTT. It specifies CASSPPRWQNTGELFF.

V is TRBV5-1 and J is TRBJ1-2, with D unclear. Trimming left V 2 bases short and J 4 bases short, with 12 bases between. Germline CDR1 SGHRS, CDR2 YFSETQ. The CDR3 contains 14 residues. As DNA, the CDR3 is TGCGCCAGCAGCTTTGCCAGTAGCCCCTATGGCTACACCTTC. Residues: CASSFASSPYGYTF.

The rearrangement links TRBV5-6 to TRBJ1-2; D unresolved. The CDR3 spans 14 residues. Germline lookup yields CDR1 SGHDT and CDR2 YYEEEE. The V end was cut by 0 bases, the J end by 8 bases, with 14 bases between. The CDR3 DNA follows: TGTGCCAGCAGCTTGGCCGGCGGGGTTAGGGGCTACACCTTC. Translation gives CASSLAGGVRGYTF.

The chain joins TRBV19 to TRBJ1-5; 10 bases fit TRBD1. The CDR3 has 21 amino acids. Germline V gene data show CDR1 as LNHDA and CDR2 as SQIVND (reference sequence). Losses at the gene ends were 3 bases for V and 0 bases for J; bases not matched to a gene: 17. CDR3 DNA sequence: TGTGCCAGTAGTATGATGTGGGACAGGGGCCGAGCCGATCTTAGCAATCAGCCCCAGCATTTT. This gives the protein CASSMMWDRGRADLSNQPQHF.

This rearrangement joins TRBV27 to TRBJ1-2; the match to TRBD1 covers 7 bases. The CDR3 contains 19 residues. Germline lookup yields CDR1 MNHEY and CDR2 SMNVEV (reference sequence). J gave up 1 base and V 6 bases, and 20 bases lay outside the gene matches. The CDR3 DNA reads TGTGCCAGCAGCCACCGGAGACAGGGCCTGTGGAGGAATAACTATGGCTACACCTTC. It specifies CASSHRRQGLWRNNYGYTF.

The V call is TRBV2, the J call TRBJ1-2; 12 positions match TRBD1. This CDR3 comprises 17 residues. Trimming cost V 5 bases and J 4 bases; bases outside gene matches: 11. In germline, CDR1 is SNHLY, CDR2 FYNNEI. CDR3 region: CASSRPGQGAPVYGYTF. CDR3 DNA sequence: TGTGCCAGCAGTCGACCGGGACAGGGGGCGCCGGTCTATGGCTACACCTTC.

V and J are TRBV5-6 and TRBJ1-5, with D possibly being TRBD1 (5 bases). The CDR3 spans 12 residues. Looked up from germline, CDR1 is SGHDT and CDR2 is YYEEEE. V was clipped by 3 bases and J by 10 bases, with 11 bases between them. The CDR3: CASSWGRGPQHF. CDR3 sequence (DNA): TGTGCCAGCAGCTGGGGGAGGGGACCCCAGCATTTT.

The rearrangement uses TRBV5-6 and TRBJ2-5; 8 bases match TRBD1. Germline assignment: CDR1 SGHDT and CDR2 YYEEEE. The CDR3 is made up of 13 amino acids. J was trimmed by 4 bases and V by 4 bases; bases with no gene match: 3. The CDR3 spells CASSPDRVETQYF. The DNA of the CDR3 is TGTGCCAGCAGCCCGGACAGGGTAGAGACCCAGTACTTC. Full variable domain (remainder filled in from reference TRBV5-6 and TRBJ2-5): DAGVTQSPTHLIKTRGQQVTLRCSPKSGHDTVSWYQQALGQGPQFIFQYYEEEERQRGNFPDRFSGHQFPNYSSELNVNALLLGDSALYLCASSPDRVETQYFGPGTRLLVL.

The chain recombines TRBV7-2 with TRBJ1-2, with D hard to call. The germline CDR1 and CDR2 sequences are SGHTA and FQGNSA. This CDR3 is built from 14 residues. V was clipped by 1 base and J by 4 bases, with 10 bases between them. CDR3 nucleotides: TGTGCCAGCAGCTTAGGGGCTGACATCTATGGCTACACCTTC. Encoded protein: CASSLGADIYGYTF.

The V call is TRBV19, the J call TRBJ2-6; 7 bases are a match to TRBD1. The CDR3 runs to 15 residues. In germline, CDR1 is LNHDA, CDR2 SQIVND (reference sequence). Losses at the gene ends were 10 bases for V and 0 bases for J; bases not matched to a gene: 6. In DNA, the CDR3 is TGTGCCAACAGGGGATTTAGCTCTGGGGCCAACGTCCTGACTTTC. Amino acid sequence: CANRGFSSGANVLTF.

The chain combines TRBV4-3 with TRBJ2-5, with 11 bases identical to TRBD2. Germline V gene data show CDR1 as LGHNA and CDR2 as YSLEER. CDR3 length: 19 residues. Trimming removed 0 bases from V and 1 base from J; junction bases left unmatched: 10. The CDR3 reads CASSQDPLPTSGAQETQYF. The CDR3, as DNA: TGCGCCAGCAGCCAAGACCCCCTCCCGACTAGCGGGGCCCAAGAGACCCAGTACTTC.

This clone was counted a single time. The V gene is TRBV7-6, the J gene TRBJ1-1, with D perhaps matching TRBD1 (6 bases). In germline, CDR1 is SGHVS, CDR2 FNYEAQ. Trimming stripped 1 base from V and 2 bases from J, with 11 bases between. This CDR3 is built from 15 residues. The DNA for the CDR3 is TGTGCCAGCAGCTTAGGGACAGATTTCAACACTGAAGCTTTCTTT. Translated: CASSLGTDFNTEAFF.